The 7 T cell receptor beta chains in this list originate from one sample, sequenced in a study of early T cells in non-severe SARS-CoV-2 infection. TCRdb re-called the 5' RACE reads through MiXCR, storing one row per CDR3 protein. This sample has 20,000 or so distinct CDR3 sequences, with approximately 4.3% found just once. The sample taken for sequencing was whole blood. These receptors came from an adult who was a healthcare worker with PCR-confirmed SARS-CoV-2 infection or an uninfected control (not recorded which).

This clonotype was seen repeatedly, ten times or more. The J gene is TRBJ1-3, the V gene TRBV13; D ambiguous. The V end lost 0 bases, the J end lost 0 bases, and 6 bases lay between the germline ends. The CDR3 is made up of 15 amino acids. CDR1 is PRHDT, CDR2 FYEKMQ, per germline (reference sequence). The CDR3 bases are TGTGCCAGCAGCTTAGGACGGCTCTCTGGAAACACCATATATTTT. Protein product: CASSLGRLSGNTIYF.

This clonotype turned up a few times. The CDR3 sequence is CSARDYGSGTDTQYF. The CDR3 bases are TGCAGTGCTAGAGATTATGGGTCCGGGACAGATACGCAGTATTTT. V usage is TRBV20-1 and J usage is TRBJ2-3; D not certain. The CDR3 loop spans 15 amino acids. Trimming cost V 0 bases and J 3 bases, with 13 bases left between them. Germline V gene lookup returns CDR1 DFQATT and CDR2 SNEGSKA (reference sequence).

This clonotype has ten or more counts. The rearrangement uses TRBV4-3 and TRBJ1-4; D is uncertain. Per germline, CDR1 LGHNA and CDR2 YSLEER. The V end was cut by 4 bases, the J end by 8 bases, with 11 bases between. The CDR3 has 13 residues. The CDR3, as DNA: TGCGCCAGCAGCCCCCCCTTTGGGGAAAAACTGTTTTTT. It specifies CASSPPFGEKLFF.

This clonotype was detected many times. The chain employs TRBV3-1 and TRBJ1-6; D is unresolved. The length of the CDR3 is 14 residues. The V end was cut by 6 bases, the J end by 8 bases, with 14 bases between. The V gene's germline CDR1 is LGHDT and CDR2 YNNKEL (reference sequence). As DNA, the CDR3 is TGTGCCAGCAGTCCCGGTAGGGAGTATTCACCCCTCCACTTT. As protein: CASSPGREYSPLHF. Together with reference TRBV3-1 and TRBJ1-6, the CDR3 gives the full variable domain: DTAVSQTPKYLVTQMGNDKSIKCEQNLGHDTMYWYKQDSKKFLKIMFSYNNKELIINETVPNRFSPKSPDKAHLNLHINSLELGDSAVYFCASSPGREYSPLHFGNGTRLTVT.

As to this clonotype: This sequence may be a read error, since a much larger clone differs from it by one base. The genes are TRBV2 and TRBJ1-1, with D tentatively TRBD1 (6 bases). Per the germline V gene, CDR1 is SNHLY and CDR2 is FYNNEI. Trimming took off 2 bases at V and 13 bases at J, with 20 bases between the two ends. The CDR3 extends over 14 amino acids. CDR3 in DNA: TGTGCCAGCAGTGAATCTGGGGGCAGGTTCCTGGTTTTCTTT. Its translation is CASSESGGRFLVFF.

This clonotype occurred many times. The chain joins TRBV4-1 to TRBJ2-1; 10 positions match TRBD2. V dropped 5 bases and J dropped 8; count of bases not matched to a gene: 6. Germline values: CDR1 MGHRA, CDR2 YSYEKL. The CDR3 extends over 14 amino acids. For the CDR3, the DNA is TGCGCCAGCAGCGGAACTAGCGGGATCGATGAGCAGTTCTTC. Its protein product is CASSGTSGIDEQFF.

This clonotype was counted a few times. The rearrangement joins TRBV3-1 to TRBJ2-7; D gene ambiguous. CDR1 LGHDT and CDR2 YNNKEL come from the germline V gene (reference sequence). CDR3 length equals 12 residues. V was clipped by 4 bases and J by 4 bases, with 8 bases between them. The CDR3 bases are TGTGCCAGCAGCCGCCGGTTTTACGAGCAGTACTTC. It codes for CASSRRFYEQYF.